This T cell receptor beta chain stems from a study of blood T cell repertoires in COVID-19. The germline gives CDR1 SNHLY, CDR2 FYNNEI. V shed 7 bases and J 5 bases; nucleotides not matched to a gene: 7. This CDR3 has 15 amino acids. Libraries were prepared by immunoSEQ multiplex PCR; TCRdb keeps only in-frame clonotypes and omits some of them. The sample carries 250,000 to 300,000 clones, about 88% recorded once. The chain recombines TRBV2 with TRBJ2-2; 10 bases are a match to TRBD1. The sample was PBMCs or T cells enriched from blood (not recorded which). The TCR was taken from a woman aged 55-69 years in a cohort exposed to, infected with or recovered from COVID-19 (not recorded which). The CDR3 bases are TGTGCCAGCATTCGAGACAGGGGGCGGACCGGGGAGCTGTTTTTT. Translated, it gives CASIRDRGRTGELFF. Full variable domain (outside the CDR3, taken from reference TRBV2 and TRBJ2-2): EPEVTQTPSHQVTQMGQEVILRCVPISNHLYFYWYRQILGQKVEFLVSFYNNEISEKSEIFDDQFSVERPDGSNFTLKIRSTKLEDSAMYFCASIRDRGRTGELFFGEGSRLTVL.